This T cell receptor (beta chain) is drawn from a study of T cell changes during pregnancy in multiple sclerosis. The CDR3 is 16 amino acids. The J segment lost 3 bases and the V segment lost 3 bases, leaving 7 bases of the junction unmatched. CDR1 and CDR2 (germline): SGDLS, YYNGEE. Some clones are missing from TCRdb's copy, which holds only in-frame ones; the method was immunoSEQ multiplex PCR. The profile shows about 62,000 clones, approximately 93% of them singletons. Sequenced here: CD8+ T cells from peripheral blood mononuclear cells, sampled in the second trimester of pregnancy. This clonotype originated in a female donor with multiple sclerosis, enrolled in a pregnancy study. The chain combines TRBV9 with TRBJ2-1, with 9 bases aligning to TRBD2. The CDR3 here is CASSEGLAGLYNEQFF. The CDR3 nucleotides are TGTGCCAGCAGCGAAGGGCTAGCGGGGCTCTACAATGAGCAGTTCTTC.